This TCR beta chain was sequenced in a study of shared clonotypes between healthy human individuals (dated by TCRdb to about 2020). About the investigation overall: Three men and a couple of women, aged 18 to 49 years, made up the cohort. The study deeply sequenced blood TCR repertoires of about 5 healthy adults to estimate repertoire size and the extent of clonotype sharing between individuals. To increase sequencing depth and limit assay-specific biases, TCR repertoire library preparation and sequencing were carried out by different laboratories using diverse techniques. Each donor's leukapheresis produced roughly between about 0.9 and 9.5 billion PBMCs.

Using the deep immunoSEQ assay, TCR CDR3 regions were amplified from genomic DNA by multiplex PCR. Extracted genomic DNA from each cell subset was spread evenly across all wells of several immunoSEQ 96-well plates, with each plate serving as a replicate. For unsorted PBMC, approximately 290 ng genomic DNA, equal to roughly 32,000 T cell genomes, was loaded into each replicate PCR. Ten immunoSEQ deep assay plates were used to sequence unsorted PBMC genomic DNA. Purified libraries were measured with a Qubit 3.0 fluorometer, size-checked on a Bioanalyzer 2100, and measured again with the KAPA Library Quantification kit. A separate single-read 150-cycle Illumina NextSeq 550 flow cell was used to sequence each immunoSEQ 96-well plate. For the original study's pipeline: The immunoSEQ output contained only junctional sequences without quality scores, so filtering could not match that applied to full-length reads. To assign V/J genes and CDR3, sequences were annotated against IMGT germline references using PyIR, a Python wrapper for IgBLAST v1.9. Reads were filtered out if the reads had weak V/J assignments (E-value above 1e-6), no CDR3, stop codons, out-of-frame junctions, or ambiguous translated residues. V3J clonotypes were defined by identical inferred V gene, J gene, and CDR3 amino acid sequence. To compute the percentage overlap between repertoires, the number of shared unique clonotypes was divided by the size of the smaller repertoire. RTK rarefaction, the Chao1 estimator, and Recon v2.1 estimates of unobserved clonotypes were used to assess repertoire richness. This is the immuneACCESS table as TCRdb keeps it, with only in-frame sequences that have V and J called. A part of the clones is gone; compared with another copy, unresolved V genes explain less than half, and the rest is unexplained. V and J calls and clone size are as listed in that table; D and trimming were resolved from the DNA. Here the sample has fewer than 500,000 clones; 60% to 80% occur a single time. The biggest ten clones account for around 13% of the sample.

This clone is categorized as medium-sized (0.01 to 0.1%). Its cognate antigen has yet to be identified. No clone much larger than this one lies a single base away; base qualities are absent. Healthy HIV-negative adults with no recently reported acute infections or vaccinations were included as donors. Every donor was a Caucasian adult living in Nashville, Tennessee, USA. In the unsorted samples, 85 million to 100 million PBMCs were counted, and genomic DNA was extracted using the QIAamp DNA Blood Mini kit. Blood was collected by leukapheresis, and PBMCs were isolated by Ficoll-Histopaque density gradient centrifugation and then cryopreserved in liquid nitrogen vapor phase. From its cysteine to its phenylalanine, the CDR3 spans 15 amino acids. The retained sequence is limited to the CDR3, 45 bases, with the frame set at the first base. CDR1 is given as SGDLS and CDR2 as YYNGEE, both from the germline V gene. Unmatched junction bases come to 6, with V trimmed by 0 bases and J by 6 bases.

Broad study findings and their caveats: Pairwise subsampling indicated that sequencing depth was expected to affect the degree of clonotype sharing among donors. Sampling was restricted to blood, and TCR repertoires in tissue are likely to differ from TCR repertoires in blood. Because the study included a small number of donors, the genetic and exposure-history diversity represented was limited.

Sequenced input: PBMCs. This clonotype was obtained from a woman in her forties in good health. Some clones in this sample may be carry-over from other donors' samples. The chain is assembled from TRBV9 and TRBJ1-1; TRBD1 fits 9 bases in the junction. The CDR3 sequence is CASSVGGQGHSEAFF. The base sequence is TGTGCCAGCAGCGTAGGGGGACAGGGCCATTCTGAAGCTTTCTTT.